The rows below give T cell receptor beta chains drawn from one sample of a study of shared clonotypes between healthy human individuals. The data were produced by immunoSEQ multiplex PCR, yet TCRdb's version contains in-frame clones alone and is incomplete. Altogether around 2,000,000 clones are present, just under 95% being singletons, with the ten largest covering 0.85% to 1.3%. Source material: naive CD8+ T cells sorted from blood. The receptors originated from a man younger than 35 in good health. CDR3s include the opening cysteine and the closing phenylalanine or tryptophan. The D gene is left open where the match is weak. Only part of the rows carry a size: once, few, many, or a class if the clone is expanded.

j_call	clone_size	d_call	v_call	cdr3_length	cdr3_nt	cdr3_aa
TRBJ2-5	-	TRBD2	TRBV9	14	TGTGCCAGCAGCGTTAGCGGGGGGGCAGAGACCCAGTACTTC	CASSVSGGAETQYF
TRBJ1-2	once	TRBD1	TRBV7-6	18	TGTGCCAGCAGCTTATCACAGGGGGTCAAGGGCGCCATCTATGGCTACACCTTC	CASSLSQGVKGAIYGYTF
TRBJ2-1	-	-	TRBV6-5	13	TGTGCCAGCCGGGACGGCTCCTACAATGAGCAGTTCTTC	CASRDGSYNEQFF
TRBJ2-1	-	TRBD1	TRBV27	15	TGTGCCAGCAGTCTCGGGACAGGACTCTACAATGAGCAGTTCTTC	CASSLGTGLYNEQFF
TRBJ2-7	-	TRBD1	TRBV5-6	15	TGTGCCAGCAGCGCCGCGGGACAGGGTCTACTCGAGCAGTACTTC	CASSAAGQGLLEQYF
TRBJ2-2	-	TRBD2	TRBV27	16	TGTGCCAGCAGCCGTAGCGGGGTTTGGAATACCGGGGAGCTGTTTTTT	CASSRSGVWNTGELFF
TRBJ1-1	-	-	TRBV10-1	13	TGCGCCAGCAGTGAATACGAGAACACTGAAGCTTTCTTT	CASSEYENTEAFF
TRBJ2-7	-	TRBD1	TRBV12-5	15	TGTGCTAGTGGTTTGGTAACAGGGGGCCCCTACGAGCAGTACTTC	CASGLVTGGPYEQYF
TRBJ2-5	-	-	TRBV5-6	13	TGTGCCAGCAGCTTGGCTGGGGGGGAGACCCAGTACTTC	CASSLAGGETQYF
TRBJ1-1	-	TRBD1	TRBV5-1	15	TGCGCCAGCAGGTTGTTGTACAGGGGGAACACTGAAGCTTTCTTT	CASRLLYRGNTEAFF
TRBJ2-1	-	TRBD2	TRBV5-1	17	TGCGCCAGCAGCTTACCCGGGACTAGCGCCCCCGACAATGAGCAGTTCTTC	CASSLPGTSAPDNEQFF
TRBJ2-2	-	TRBD2	TRBV19	17	TGTGCCAGTAGTATCCTAGCGGGTTACGCGAACACCGGGGAGCTGTTTTTT	CASSILAGYANTGELFF
TRBJ1-5	-	-	TRBV6-5	15	TGTGCCAGCAGTCTTACTGTAGGGGGCAATCAGCCCCAGCATTTT	CASSLTVGGNQPQHF
TRBJ2-3	-	-	TRBV4-1	14	TGCGCCAGCAGCCAAGTTGCTGAAACAGATACGCAGTATTTT	CASSQVAETDTQYF
TRBJ2-7	-	-	TRBV4-1	14	TGCGCCAGCAGCCAAGAAGAGGCAAATTACGAGCAGTACTTC	CASSQEEANYEQYF
TRBJ1-2	-	-	TRBV13	15	TGTGCCAGCAGCTTATTGGAGGGTTTTAACTATGGCTACACCTTC	CASSLLEGFNYGYTF
TRBJ1-2	-	-	TRBV14	18	TGTGCCAGCAGCCAAGATGGGGACTCCAGGTCTCCGGTCTATGGCTACACCTTC	CASSQDGDSRSPVYGYTF